This TCR beta chain was sequenced during a study of blood T cell repertoires in COVID-19. CDR3 length equals 16 residues. Per germline, CDR1 SGHRS and CDR2 YFSETQ. Trimming removed 1 base from V and 4 bases from J, with 15 bases in between. The assay was immunoSEQ multiplex PCR, and TCRdb's table has in-frame clones only and misses some. The data contain about 150,000 clones, around 88% of them seen just once; the ten biggest clones take up around 5%. The chain links TRBV5-1 to TRBJ1-3; D might be TRBD1 (5 bases). Sequenced input: peripheral blood. The clonotype was recovered from a human donor in a cohort sampled during active COVID-19. This chain's CDR3 is CASSLFGGTGGNTIYF. CDR3 nucleotide sequence: TGCGCCAGCAGCTTGTTCGGGGGGACGGGAGGAAACACCATATATTTT.